Listed below are T cell receptor beta chains from one sample, sequenced in a study of CD8 T cells in ankylosing spondylitis. One entry per CDR3 protein, called by TCRdb with MiXCR from the 5' RACE reads. The data hold some 800,000 distinct CDR3 sequences, with around 11% observed a single time. Material for sequencing was blood, either unsorted or a sorted T cell fraction (not recorded which). These receptors originate from a male donor with ankylosing spondylitis. Each CDR3 is given with its conserved first and last residue. A D gene is named only where the DNA matches it firmly. Not all rows give a size; the values are once, few, many and, for expanded clones, a class.

-,-,TRBJ2-1,TRBV18,TGTGCCAGCTCACCCTTTGTCGGGACTGACGATTACAATGAGCAGTTCTTC,CASSPFVGTDDYNEQFF
-,TRBD1,TRBJ1-2,TRBV18,TGTGCCAGCTCACCTTCAATAGGAACGGGACAGGGTCGTGGCTACACCTTC,CASSPSIGTGQGRGYTF
many,-,TRBJ2-4,TRBV29-1,TGCAGTTCGTTGGGGTACGGAAACATTCAGTACTTC,CSSLGYGNIQYF
many,-,TRBJ1-3,TRBV20-1,TGCAGTGCTAGAACCAGCTACTCTGGAAACACCATATATTTT,CSARTSYSGNTIYF
-,-,TRBJ2-7,TRBV11-1,TGTGCCAGCAGCTTAGACAGGGTATTCACCATACCCACCGAACTACCCTACGAGCAGTACTTC,CASSLDRVFTIPTELPYEQYF
many,-,TRBJ1-3,TRBV20-1,TGCAGTGTTCGAAGGAGCTCTGGAAACACCATATATTTT,CSVRRSSGNTIYF
few,-,TRBJ2-1,TRBV28,TGTGCCAGCAATCCTAACGAGTCCCCCTACAATGAGCAGTTCTTC,CASNPNESPYNEQFF
many,-,TRBJ1-1,TRBV12-3/TRBV12-4,TGTGCCAGCAGTTTGTTCCAGCGAACTGAAGCTTTCTTT,CASSLFQRTEAFF
-,TRBD1,TRBJ2-2,TRBV2,TGTGCCAGCAGTGGCAGGACAGGGAAGGTTTCCGGGGAGCTGTTTTTT,CASSGRTGKVSGELFF
-,TRBD2,TRBJ2-1,TRBV24-1,TGTGCCACCAGTGCCCCCAGCGGGAGGGCCGGGGAGCAGTTCTTC,CATSAPSGRAGEQFF
few,TRBD2,TRBJ2-7,TRBV5-1,TGCGCCAGCAGCTCTACGGGACTAGTAGACGAGCAGTACTTC,CASSSTGLVDEQYF
many,TRBD1,TRBJ1-1,TRBV7-2,TGTGCCAGCAGCACGCGACAGGGTAACACTGAAGCTTTCTTT,CASSTRQGNTEAFF
-,-,TRBJ2-1,TRBV30,TGTGCCTGGAGTGTACGTTTAGGACTCCTTACGATCAATGAGCAGTTCTTC,CAWSVRLGLLTINEQFF
-,-,TRBJ2-7,TRBV4-2,TGTGCCAGCAGCCAAGAGGGCTCTCCGGATCGGGAGCAGTACTTC,CASSQEGSPDREQYF
-,-,TRBJ1-3,TRBV7-2,TGTGCCAGCAGCTTTGGGCCAGCATCCACTGGAAACACCATATATTTT,CASSFGPASTGNTIYF
many,TRBD1,TRBJ1-5,TRBV6-2/TRBV6-3,TGTGCCAGCCGGACAGGGTACAGCAATCAGCCCCAGCATTTT,CASRTGYSNQPQHF
few,-,TRBJ2-7,TRBV6-1,TGTGCCAGCAGACCCGTCAGGGGCTTGTACGAGCAGTACTTC,CASRPVRGLYEQYF
many,-,TRBJ1-1,TRBV6-1,TGTGCCAGCAGCCGGCGGAGGGACACTGAAGCTTTCTTT,CASSRRRDTEAFF
-,-,TRBJ1-4,TRBV6-1,TGTGCCAGCAGCCCCCCGGGCCAGAACGAAAAACTGTTTTTT,CASSPPGQNEKLFF
-,TRBD2,TRBJ2-3,TRBV5-4,TGTGCCAGCAGCTTGATAGCGGGGAACACAGATACGCAGTATTTT,CASSLIAGNTDTQYF
-,-,TRBJ1-6,TRBV5-1,TGCGCCAGCAGCTCGCAAACCGGACCTAATTCACCCCTCCACTTT,CASSSQTGPNSPLHF
-,-,TRBJ1-1,TRBV5-1,TGCGCCAGCAGCTTTGTAGGGGGTTGGGGCACTGAAGCTTTCTTT,CASSFVGGWGTEAFF
many,-,TRBJ2-7,TRBV29-1,TGCAGCGTTGCCCTGGGATCGAGGAACGAGCAGTACTTC,CSVALGSRNEQYF
few,-,TRBJ1-1,TRBV7-3,TGTGCCAGCAGCTCTCGAGGGGGGGAGGTTTATAACACTGAAGCTTTCTTT,CASSSRGGEVYNTEAFF
-,-,TRBJ1-3,TRBV27,TGCACCAGCAGTTTCGCTCGGAAAACTACCACTCTGGAGTACACCATATATTTT,CTSSFARKTTTLEYTIYF
few,-,TRBJ2-5,TRBV20-1,TGCAGTGCTAGAGATGAGAGGGTGGAGACCCAGTACTTC,CSARDERVETQYF
few,TRBD2,TRBJ2-3,TRBV18,TGTGCCAGCTCACAACAGCGGGGGAGCACAGATACGCAGTATTTT,CASSQQRGSTDTQYF
-,-,TRBJ2-3,TRBV11-3,TGTGCCAGCAGCTTGGGGAGCTCGGTTGATACGCAGTATTTT,CASSLGSSVDTQYF
few,-,TRBJ1-2,TRBV12-3/TRBV12-4,TGTGCCAGCAGTTTTATTGGGGGCGCTAACTATGGCTACACCTTC,CASSFIGGANYGYTF
-,-,TRBJ2-7,TRBV7-2,TGTGCCAGCAGAGGCCGGGACACCACCTACGAGCAGTACTTC,CASRGRDTTYEQYF
-,TRBD2,TRBJ2-7,TRBV2,TGTGCCAGCAGTCTAGGACTAGCGGGGGTAGGCCTCTCCTACGAGCAGTACTTC,CASSLGLAGVGLSYEQYF
few,-,TRBJ2-1,TRBV14,TGTGCCAGCAGAGAAACCTCTAGACTCTCTCTTAAGTTCTTC,CASRETSRLSLKFF
many,-,TRBJ2-2,TRBV7-3,TGTGCCAGCAGCTTAACGCGGGACGCCCCTTCCAGGGAGCTGTTTTTT,CASSLTRDAPSRELFF
once,-,TRBJ1-1,TRBV20-1,TGCAGTGCTACCGAAAGGCAGACTGAAGCTTTCTTT,CSATERQTEAFF
few,TRBD2,TRBJ2-2,TRBV7-6,TGTGCCAGCAGCTTTGGGGGGGACACCGGGGAGCTGTTTTTT,CASSFGGDTGELFF
-,-,TRBJ2-3,TRBV5-1,TGCGCCAGCAGCTCGTTACAGTCCACAGATACGCAGTATTTT,CASSSLQSTDTQYF
many,-,TRBJ1-1,TRBV4-3,TGCGCCAGCAGCCATGGGGGGGAAGGAACTGAAGCTTTCTTT,CASSHGGEGTEAFF
few,TRBD2,TRBJ2-1,TRBV20-1,TGCAGTGCCAGGCGACTAGCGGGAGCCCTTTACAATGAGCAGTTCTTC,CSARRLAGALYNEQFF
-,-,TRBJ1-1,TRBV20-1,TGCAGTGCTAGAACACACTCGGTGGAGACTGAAGCTTTCTTT,CSARTHSVETEAFF
few,TRBD1,TRBJ1-1,TRBV12-3/TRBV12-4,TGTGCCAGCTCCCCCTCGGGACAGGGGGGATCTATGAACACTGAAGCTTTCTTT,CASSPSGQGGSMNTEAFF
few,-,TRBJ1-1,TRBV6-2/TRBV6-3,TGTGCCAGCACCCTGCGAGGGGTCTTTACAGCTTTCTTT,CASTLRGVFTAFF
few,-,TRBJ2-7,TRBV4-3,TGCGCCAGCAGCCGAAGGTTCGTGACCACGGGTACCTACGAGCAGTACTTC,CASSRRFVTTGTYEQYF